This T cell receptor beta chain stems from a study of identical twins. This clonotype was seen only a few times. CDR1 SGHRS and CDR2 YFSETQ come from the germline V gene. The CDR3 totals 15 residues. V lost 0 bases, J lost 2 bases, and 2 bases stayed unmatched. MiXCR, run by TCRdb on the 5' RACE reads, gives a single entry per CDR3 protein. Of approximately 530,000 distinct CDR3 sequences listed, around 22% were seen once; the top ten hold 0.48%. The data were also submitted as part of a second study, on yellow fever vaccine responses in identical twins.

The sequenced material came from CD4+ T cells sorted from blood. The gene calls are TRBV5-1 and TRBJ2-7, with 10 positions matching TRBD1. The TCR sequence derives from a woman aged 18-29 years in good health. DNA of the CDR3: TGCGCCAGCAGCTTGGGGACAGGGGGAGCCTACGAGCAGTACTTC. Amino acid sequence: CASSLGTGGAYEQYF.